The 23 T cell receptor beta chains given below trace back to one sample, sequenced in a study of blood T cell repertoires in COVID-19. This table comes from immunoSEQ multiplex PCR, and its TCRdb copy is limited to in-frame clones, with some not included. This table holds approximately 220,000 clones, approximately 90% found once. Sequencing was done on a sample of PBMCs or T cells enriched from blood (not recorded which). These receptor sequences come from a woman between 25 and 40 years old with acute COVID-19.

This clone is a singleton in its sample. This sequence joins TRBV19 and TRBJ1-2, with TRBD1 matching over 9 bases. CDR1 is LNHDA and CDR2 is SQIVND in the germline V gene (reference sequence). J gave up 4 bases and V 6 bases, and 12 bases lay outside the gene matches. This CDR3 spans 16 amino acids. The CDR3 spells CASSNPSGTGPYGYTF. The CDR3, as DNA: TGTGCCAGTAGCAACCCCTCCGGGACAGGGCCCTATGGCTACACCTTC.

This clone occurred a few times. The chain couples TRBV28 to TRBJ1-3; D is possibly TRBD1 (5 bases). V was pared by 2 bases and J by 4 bases, with 15 bases between. The CDR3 has 16 amino acids. CDR1 and CDR2 from the germline V gene are MDHEN and SYDVKM. The CDR3 protein is CASSLAGGIEGNTIYF. In DNA form, the CDR3 reads TGTGCCAGCAGTTTAGCCGGGGGGATCGAGGGAAACACCATATATTTT.

V is TRBV4-3 and J is TRBJ1-4; possibly TRBD1 for D (6 bases). The CDR3 extends over 18 amino acids. Germline V lookup: CDR1 LGHNA, CDR2 YSLEER. V lost 0 bases and J lost 0, with 14 bases in between. The CDR3 here is CASSQEGHRRSTNEKLFF. CDR3 bases: TGCGCCAGCAGCCAAGAGGGACACCGTCGTTCAACTAATGAAAAACTGTTTTTT.

This chain joins TRBV12-3 or TRBV12-4 and TRBJ2-1; the D is unclear. The V end lost 3 bases, the J end lost 4 bases, and 7 bases lay between the germline ends. CDR3 size: 13 residues. This chain's CDR3 is CASSLEAYNEQFF. The CDR3 region has the DNA TGTGCCAGCAGTTTGGAAGCGTACAATGAGCAGTTCTTC.

The chain carries TRBV4-1 and TRBJ1-2, with a possible D match to TRBD1 (5 bases). The germline V gene has CDR1 MGHRA and CDR2 YSYEKL. Trimming left V 4 bases short and J 2 bases short, with 11 bases between. This CDR3 has 14 residues. In DNA form, the CDR3 reads TGCGCCAGCAGCCGCGGGGCCGGGAACTATGGCTACACCTTC. Amino acids: CASSRGAGNYGYTF.

The gene calls are TRBV6-2 or TRBV6-3 and TRBJ2-5; 12 bases agree with TRBD2. Trimming took 0 bases from V and 2 from J; bases not matched to a gene: 4. The CDR3 is 17 residues long. Germline values: CDR1 MNHEY, CDR2 SVGEGT. The DNA of the CDR3 is TGTGCCAGCAGTTACTCGCGGACTAGCGGGGATCAAGAGACCCAGTACTTC. The encoded protein is CASSYSRTSGDQETQYF.

This chain joins TRBV27 and TRBJ1-2; D ambiguous. V shed 2 bases and J shed 2 bases, with 12 bases lying between them. The CDR3 is 15 residues long. Germline values: CDR1 MNHEY, CDR2 SMNVEV (reference sequence). The CDR3: CASSLRPGENYGYTF. The CDR3 bases are TGTGCCAGCAGTTTAAGGCCCGGAGAGAACTATGGCTACACCTTC.

Worth noting for this clone: Other DNA sequences within the sample encode an identical CDR3. This sequence joins TRBV12-3 or TRBV12-4 and TRBJ1-2; D is ambiguous. The CDR3 is 12 amino acids. The germline V and J ends were trimmed by 3 bases and 4 bases, with 6 bases remaining between them. CDR3: CASSFGGYGYTF. The CDR3 DNA follows: TGTGCCAGCAGTTTCGGCGGCTATGGCTACACCTTC.

V is TRBV5-4 and J is TRBJ1-3, with unresolved D. This CDR3 region has 14 residues. CDR1 and CDR2 (germline): SGHNT, YYREEE (reference sequence). Trimming cost V 3 bases and J 0 bases, with 7 bases left between them. CDR3 DNA sequence: TGTGCCAGCAGCTCGGGAAACTCTGGAAACACCATATATTTT. Translated, it gives CASSSGNSGNTIYF.

This chain links TRBV18 with TRBJ1-2, with 7 positions matching TRBD1. V lost 6 bases, J lost 0 bases, and 1 base stayed unmatched. The CDR3 is 13 residues long. Germline values: CDR1 KGHSH, CDR2 LQKENI. CDR3 sequence reads: CASSGQSNYGYTF. Here the CDR3 DNA reads TGTGCCAGCTCGGGACAGTCTAACTATGGCTACACCTTC.

This chain joins TRBV20-1 and TRBJ2-7, with 9 bases identical to TRBD2. V trimming: 3 bases; J trimming: 4 bases; junction bases outside the gene matches: 7. This CDR3 has 14 residues. Germline V CDR1 and CDR2: DFQATT, SNEGSKA (reference sequence). CDR3 residues: CSASRLAGGYEQYF. CDR3 coding DNA: TGCAGTGCTAGTCGACTGGCGGGGGGGTACGAGCAGTACTTC.

The chain joins TRBV7-2 to TRBJ1-6; D might be TRBD1 (5 bases). Germline loops: CDR1 SGHTA, CDR2 FQGNSA. Trimming left V 1 base short and J 8 bases short, with 12 bases between. This CDR3 contains 15 residues. The CDR3 loop is CASSLEGRVDSPLHF. The CDR3 DNA reads as TGTGCCAGCAGCTTAGAGGGCAGGGTTGATTCACCCCTCCACTTT.

The chain carries TRBV5-1 and TRBJ2-1; 7 nucleotides align to TRBD2. There are 16 residues in the CDR3. Germline V lookup: CDR1 SGHRS, CDR2 YFSETQ. The junction had 4 bases not matched to a gene; V was cut back by 0 bases and J by 1 base. CDR3 residues: CASSLVGGGSYNEQFF. The CDR3 nucleotides read TGCGCCAGCAGCTTGGTTGGCGGGGGTTCCTACAATGAGCAGTTCTTC.

The rearrangement links TRBV24-1 to TRBJ1-5, with D hard to call. V was cut by 5 bases and J by 3 bases, with 7 bases left in between. CDR1 KGHDR and CDR2 SFDVKD come from the germline V gene. The CDR3 is 13 residues long. CDR3 region: CATSVGNNQPQHF. In DNA, the CDR3 is TGTGCCACCAGTGTCGGTAACAATCAGCCCCAGCATTTT.

The chain uses TRBV5-1 and TRBJ1-2, with TRBD1 as a possible D gene (5 bases). Trimming removed 5 bases at V and 0 bases at J, with 14 bases between. CDR1 and CDR2 from the germline V gene are SGHRS and YFSETQ. The CDR3 has 15 amino acids. The CDR3 region is CASSSGMAPNYGYTF. The CDR3 DNA reads as TGCGCCAGCAGTTCAGGGATGGCACCTAACTATGGCTACACCTTC.

The J gene is TRBJ2-1, the V gene TRBV7-8; D uncertain. Deletions cut 5 bases from V and 10 bases from J, with 15 bases between. Germline-derived CDR1 and CDR2 are SGHVS and FQNEAQ. The length of the CDR3 is 13 residues. The CDR3 DNA follows: TGTGCCAGCAGCCCCCTACACGGTAGCGAGCAGTTCTTC. Residues: CASSPLHGSEQFF.

This chain connects TRBV10-3 to TRBJ1-4, with 9 bases that match TRBD1. Germline loops: CDR1 ENHRY, CDR2 SYGVKD. CDR3 size: 13 residues. The V segment lost 7 bases and the J segment 8 bases; nucleotides outside the gene matches: 5. CDR3 sequence reads: CAITGDREEKLFF. The CDR3 DNA sequence: TGTGCCATCACTGGGGACAGGGAAGAAAAACTGTTTTTT.

V usage is TRBV7-9 and J usage is TRBJ1-1; D is possibly TRBD1 (6 bases). There are 14 residues in the CDR3. The V gene's germline CDR1 is SEHNR and CDR2 FQNEAQ (reference sequence). Trimming took 3 bases from V and 6 from J, leaving 14 bases between them. Here the CDR3 reads CASSFNRVGAEAFF. CDR3 coding DNA: TGTGCCAGCAGCTTTAACAGGGTCGGAGCTGAAGCTTTCTTT.

As to this clone: The same CDR3 arises from other DNA sequences in this sample as well. The V gene is TRBV30, the J gene TRBJ1-5, with D unclear. V gave up 0 bases and J gave up 4 bases, with 7 bases separating them. Germline V gene sequence: CDR1 GTSNPN, CDR2 SVGIG (reference sequence). The CDR3 is 13 residues long. CDR3 in amino acids: CAWSVRGNQPQHF. Here the CDR3 DNA reads TGTGCCTGGAGTGTACGAGGAAATCAGCCCCAGCATTTT.

In regard to this clone: Relative to the germline gene, one junction end is altered; a read error may explain this. The chain carries TRBV7-7 and TRBJ2-2; perhaps TRBD1 as D (6 bases). The CDR3 loop spans 16 amino acids. Germline lookup yields CDR1 SSHAT and CDR2 FNYEAQ (reference sequence). The CDR3 DNA follows: TGTGCTAGCAGCACACAGTGGGGACACCGTCGCGGGGAGCTGTTTTTT. This encodes CASSTQWGHRRGELFF.

In its sample, this clone was seen once. This chain connects TRBV3-1 (or the pseudogene TRBV3-2) to TRBJ2-1, with D tentatively TRBD1 (5 bases). Trimming removed 4 bases at V and 4 bases at J, with 14 bases between. This CDR3 has 15 residues. CDR1 is LGHDT, CDR2 YNNKEL, per germline (reference sequence). The CDR3 is CASSRPRGEYNEQFF. CDR3 nucleotides: TGTGCCAGCAGCCGCCCTAGGGGTGAGTACAATGAGCAGTTCTTC.

This chain links TRBV18 with TRBJ2-1; TRBD1 aligns across 9 bases. The V segment lost 3 bases and the J segment 5 bases; nucleotides outside the gene matches: 2. Germline CDR1 and CDR2: KGHSH and LQKENI. The CDR3 length is 14 residues. CDR3 protein: CASSPRDRDNEQFF. As DNA, the CDR3 is TGTGCCAGCTCACCCCGGGACAGGGACAATGAGCAGTTCTTC.

This rearrangement joins TRBV7-8 to TRBJ2-1; 7 positions match TRBD2. J gave up 4 bases and V 3 bases, and 12 bases lay outside the gene matches. The germline gives CDR1 SGHVS, CDR2 FQNEAQ. The CDR3 totals 17 residues. CDR3 nucleotides: TGTGCCAGCAGCTTGGCTGTGGTCGGGACTAAGTACAATGAGCAGTTCTTC. This encodes CASSLAVVGTKYNEQFF.